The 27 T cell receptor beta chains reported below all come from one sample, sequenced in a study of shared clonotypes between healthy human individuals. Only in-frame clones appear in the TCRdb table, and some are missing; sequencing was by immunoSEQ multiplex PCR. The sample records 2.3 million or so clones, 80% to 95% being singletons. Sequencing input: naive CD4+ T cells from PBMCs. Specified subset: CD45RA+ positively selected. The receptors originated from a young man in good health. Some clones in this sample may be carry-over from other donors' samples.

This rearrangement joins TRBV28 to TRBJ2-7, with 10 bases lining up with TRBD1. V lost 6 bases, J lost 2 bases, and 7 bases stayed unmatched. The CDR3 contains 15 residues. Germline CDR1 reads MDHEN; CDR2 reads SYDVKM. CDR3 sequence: CASRGQGPGTYEQYF. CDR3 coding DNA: TGTGCCAGCAGGGGACAGGGGCCCGGGACCTACGAGCAGTACTTC. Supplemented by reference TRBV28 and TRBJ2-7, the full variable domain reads DVKVTQSSRYLVKRTGEKVFLECVQDMDHENMFWYRQDPGLGLRLIYFSYDVKMKEKGDIPEGYSVSREKKERFSLILESASTNQTSMYLCASRGQGPGTYEQYFGPGTRLTVT.

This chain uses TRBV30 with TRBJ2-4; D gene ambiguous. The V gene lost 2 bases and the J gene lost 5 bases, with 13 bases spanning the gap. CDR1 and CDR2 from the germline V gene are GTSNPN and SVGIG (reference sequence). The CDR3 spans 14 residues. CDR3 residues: CAWSKPAFQNIQYF. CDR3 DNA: TGTGCCTGGAGTAAGCCTGCCTTTCAAAACATTCAGTACTTC.

CDR3 bases: TGTGCCAGCAGGCGGGAGGGCCTTACAGATACGCAGTATTTT. Its protein product is CASRREGLTDTQYF. The J gene is TRBJ2-3, the V gene TRBV28; the match to TRBD2 covers 9 bases. Looked up from germline, CDR1 is MDHEN and CDR2 is SYDVKM. This CDR3 is 14 amino acids long. With V trimmed by 6 bases and J by 3 bases, 4 bases remained unmatched.

The DNA of the CDR3 is TGTGCCAGCCCTTTCGGACAGGGGCCCCCAGATACGCAGTATTTT. Translating gives CASPFGQGPPDTQYF. V is TRBV7-8 and J is TRBJ2-3; 9 positions match TRBD1. V was pared by 8 bases and J by 4 bases, with 10 bases of the junction left unmatched. Germline-derived CDR1 and CDR2 are SGHVS and FQNEAQ. The CDR3 loop spans 15 amino acids.

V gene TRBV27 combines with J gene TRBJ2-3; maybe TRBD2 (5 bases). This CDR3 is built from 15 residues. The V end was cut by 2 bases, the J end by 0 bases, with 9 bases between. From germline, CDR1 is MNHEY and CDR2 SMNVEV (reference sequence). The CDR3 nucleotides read TGTGCCAGCAGTTTAGGCAGGACTAGCACAGATACGCAGTATTTT. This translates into CASSLGRTSTDTQYF.

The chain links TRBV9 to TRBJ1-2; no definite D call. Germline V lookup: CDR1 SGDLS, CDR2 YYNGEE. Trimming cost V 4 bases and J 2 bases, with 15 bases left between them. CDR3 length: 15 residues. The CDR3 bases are TGTGCCAGCAGCACCGACGGTGGATCAAACTATGGCTACACCTTC. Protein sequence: CASSTDGGSNYGYTF.

In DNA form, the CDR3 reads TGTGCCAGCAGTTCCGGAGCAGGGCTCTATGGCTACACCTTC. Translated, it gives CASSSGAGLYGYTF. The chain carries TRBV28 and TRBJ1-2, with D possibly TRBD1 on 5 matching bases. V was clipped by 4 bases and J by 4 bases, with 13 bases between them. The CDR3 runs 14 residues. CDR1 and CDR2 from the germline V gene are MDHEN and SYDVKM.

The CDR3 loop reads CASSDIGGGSTDTQYF. CDR3 coding DNA: TGTGCCAGCAGTGACATCGGGGGAGGGAGCACAGATACGCAGTATTTT. V and J are TRBV6-1 and TRBJ2-3; the match to TRBD2 covers 7 bases. Germline V gene lookup returns CDR1 MNHNS and CDR2 SASEGT. The V and J ends lost 3 bases and 0 bases, in that order; junction bases with no gene match: 6. There are 16 residues in the CDR3.

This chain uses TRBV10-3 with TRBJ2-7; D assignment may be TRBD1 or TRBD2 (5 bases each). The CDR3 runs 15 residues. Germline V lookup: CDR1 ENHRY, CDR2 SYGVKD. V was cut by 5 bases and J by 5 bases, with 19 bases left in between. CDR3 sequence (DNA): TGTGCCATCAGTATAACCGGGACCTTAGCCAACGAGCAGTACTTC. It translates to CAISITGTLANEQYF.

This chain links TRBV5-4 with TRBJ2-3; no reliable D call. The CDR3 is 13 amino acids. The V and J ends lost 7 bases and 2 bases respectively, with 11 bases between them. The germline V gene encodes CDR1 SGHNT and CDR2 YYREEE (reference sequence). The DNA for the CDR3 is TGTGCCAGCGGGCGGAGTTCCACAGATACGCAGTATTTT. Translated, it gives CASGRSSTDTQYF.

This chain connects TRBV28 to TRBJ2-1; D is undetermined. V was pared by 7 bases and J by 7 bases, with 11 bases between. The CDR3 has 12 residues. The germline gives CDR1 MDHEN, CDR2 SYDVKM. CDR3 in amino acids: CASTPNRNEQFF. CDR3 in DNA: TGTGCCAGCACCCCCAACAGAAATGAGCAGTTCTTC.

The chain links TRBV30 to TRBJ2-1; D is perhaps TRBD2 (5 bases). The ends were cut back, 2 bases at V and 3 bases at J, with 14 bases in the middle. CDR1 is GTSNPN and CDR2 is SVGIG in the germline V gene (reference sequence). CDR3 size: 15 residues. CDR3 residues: CAWSPGERIYNEQFF. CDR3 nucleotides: TGTGCCTGGAGTCCCGGGGAGCGGATCTACAATGAGCAGTTCTTC.

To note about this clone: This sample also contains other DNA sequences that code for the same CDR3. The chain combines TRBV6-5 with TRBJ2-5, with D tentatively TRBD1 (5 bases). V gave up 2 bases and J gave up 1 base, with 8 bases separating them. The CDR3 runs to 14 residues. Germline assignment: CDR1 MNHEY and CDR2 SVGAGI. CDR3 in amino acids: CASSYAGLQETQYF. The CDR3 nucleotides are TGTGCCAGCAGTTACGCAGGGCTCCAAGAGACCCAGTACTTC.

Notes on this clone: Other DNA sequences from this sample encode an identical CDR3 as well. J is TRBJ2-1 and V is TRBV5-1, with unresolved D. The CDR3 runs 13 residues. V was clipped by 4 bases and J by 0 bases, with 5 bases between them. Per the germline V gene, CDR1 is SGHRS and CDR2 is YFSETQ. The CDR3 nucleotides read TGCGCCAGCAGCCCGAGCTCCTACAATGAGCAGTTCTTC. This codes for CASSPSSYNEQFF.

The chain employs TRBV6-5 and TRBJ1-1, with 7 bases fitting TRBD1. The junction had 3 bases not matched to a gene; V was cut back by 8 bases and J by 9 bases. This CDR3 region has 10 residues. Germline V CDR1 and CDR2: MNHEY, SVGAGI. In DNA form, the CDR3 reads TGTGCCAGCGGGACAGACAAAGCTTTCTTT. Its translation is CASGTDKAFF.

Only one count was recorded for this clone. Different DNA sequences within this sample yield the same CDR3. This chain's CDR3 is CASSLGGQLYGYTF. Here the CDR3 DNA reads TGCGCCAGCAGCTTGGGTGGACAGCTCTATGGCTACACCTTC. V usage is TRBV5-1 and J usage is TRBJ1-2; a possible D gene is TRBD1 (6 bases). V lost 0 bases, J lost 4 bases, and 10 bases lay in between. The CDR3 consists of 14 residues. From germline, CDR1 is SGHRS and CDR2 YFSETQ.

The CDR3 region has the DNA TGTGCCAGCAGTTTAAACCCGGGCTCGGGACCGATTGAGCAGTTCTTC. As protein: CASSLNPGSGPIEQFF. V and J are TRBV28 and TRBJ2-1, with D tentatively TRBD1 or TRBD2 (5 bases each). In germline, CDR1 is MDHEN, CDR2 SYDVKM. V was trimmed by 2 bases and J by 9 bases, leaving 20 bases between them. The CDR3 spans 16 residues.

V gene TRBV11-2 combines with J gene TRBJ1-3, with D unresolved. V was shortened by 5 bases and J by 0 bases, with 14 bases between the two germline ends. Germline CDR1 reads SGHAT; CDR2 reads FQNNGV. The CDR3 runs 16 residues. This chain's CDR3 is CASSPTGVFSGNTIYF. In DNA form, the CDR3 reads TGTGCCAGCAGCCCGACGGGTGTGTTCTCTGGAAACACCATATATTTT.

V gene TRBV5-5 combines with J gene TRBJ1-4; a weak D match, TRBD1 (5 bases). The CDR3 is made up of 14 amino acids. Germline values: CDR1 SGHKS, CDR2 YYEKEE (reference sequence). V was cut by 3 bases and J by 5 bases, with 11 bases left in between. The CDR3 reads CASSSDSWNEKLFF. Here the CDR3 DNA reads TGTGCCAGCAGCTCCGACAGCTGGAATGAAAAACTGTTTTTT.

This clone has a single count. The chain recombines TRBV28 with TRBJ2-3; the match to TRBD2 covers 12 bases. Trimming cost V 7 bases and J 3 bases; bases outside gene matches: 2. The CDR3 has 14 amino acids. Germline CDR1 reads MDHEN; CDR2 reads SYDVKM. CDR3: CASNLAGGTDTQYF. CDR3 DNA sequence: TGTGCCAGCAACCTAGCGGGAGGGACAGATACGCAGTATTTT.

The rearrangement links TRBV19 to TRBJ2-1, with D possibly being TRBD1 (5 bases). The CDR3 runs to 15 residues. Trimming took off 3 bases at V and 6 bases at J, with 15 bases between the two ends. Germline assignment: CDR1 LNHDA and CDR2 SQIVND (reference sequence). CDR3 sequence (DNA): TGTGCCAGTAGTATTGGGGCAGGGATAGGCAATGAGCAGTTCTTC. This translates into CASSIGAGIGNEQFF.

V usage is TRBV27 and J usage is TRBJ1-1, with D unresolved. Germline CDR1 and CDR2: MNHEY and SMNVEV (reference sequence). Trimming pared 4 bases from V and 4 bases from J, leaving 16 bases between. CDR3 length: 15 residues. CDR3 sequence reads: CASSSPAGGGTEAFF. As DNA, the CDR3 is TGTGCCAGCAGTTCCCCCGCGGGAGGAGGCACTGAAGCTTTCTTT.

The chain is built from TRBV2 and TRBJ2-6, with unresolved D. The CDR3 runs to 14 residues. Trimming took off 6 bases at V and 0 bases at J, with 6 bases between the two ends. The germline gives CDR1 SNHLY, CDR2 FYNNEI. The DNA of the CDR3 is TGTGCCAGCAGCCGCTTCTCTGGGGCCAACGTCCTGACTTTC. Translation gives CASSRFSGANVLTF. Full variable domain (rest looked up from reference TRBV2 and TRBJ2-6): EPEVTQTPSHQVTQMGQEVILRCVPISNHLYFYWYRQILGQKVEFLVSFYNNEISEKSEIFDDQFSVERPDGSNFTLKIRSTKLEDSAMYFCASSRFSGANVLTFGAGSRLTVL.

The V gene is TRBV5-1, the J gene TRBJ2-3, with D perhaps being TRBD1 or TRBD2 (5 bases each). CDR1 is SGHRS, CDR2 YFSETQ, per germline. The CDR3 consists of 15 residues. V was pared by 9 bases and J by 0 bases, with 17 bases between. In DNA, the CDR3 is TGCGCCACTACCGGGACCCCGTCTAGCACAGATACGCAGTATTTT. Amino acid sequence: CATTGTPSSTDTQYF.

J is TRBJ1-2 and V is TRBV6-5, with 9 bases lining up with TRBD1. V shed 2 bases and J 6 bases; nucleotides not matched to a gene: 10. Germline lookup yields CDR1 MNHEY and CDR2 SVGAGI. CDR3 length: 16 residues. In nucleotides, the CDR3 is TGTGCCAGCAGTTACGGATACAGGGGGCCGCCTAATGGCTACACCTTC. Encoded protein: CASSYGYRGPPNGYTF.

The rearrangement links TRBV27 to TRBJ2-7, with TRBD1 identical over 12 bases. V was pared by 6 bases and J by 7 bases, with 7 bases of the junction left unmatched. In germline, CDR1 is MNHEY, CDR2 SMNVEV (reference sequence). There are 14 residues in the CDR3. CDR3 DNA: TGTGCCAGCAGACTGGGACAGGGGGCTGGGGAGCAGTACTTC. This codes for CASRLGQGAGEQYF.

In DNA form, the CDR3 reads TGTGCCAGCGGGACTAGCGGATTCACCGGGGAGCTGTTTTTT. Translation: CASGTSGFTGELFF. The chain combines TRBV6-5 with TRBJ2-2, with 11 bases fitting TRBD2. This CDR3 has 14 amino acids. J was trimmed by 4 bases and V by 8 bases; bases with no gene match: 3. The germline CDR1 and CDR2 sequences are MNHEY and SVGAGI.